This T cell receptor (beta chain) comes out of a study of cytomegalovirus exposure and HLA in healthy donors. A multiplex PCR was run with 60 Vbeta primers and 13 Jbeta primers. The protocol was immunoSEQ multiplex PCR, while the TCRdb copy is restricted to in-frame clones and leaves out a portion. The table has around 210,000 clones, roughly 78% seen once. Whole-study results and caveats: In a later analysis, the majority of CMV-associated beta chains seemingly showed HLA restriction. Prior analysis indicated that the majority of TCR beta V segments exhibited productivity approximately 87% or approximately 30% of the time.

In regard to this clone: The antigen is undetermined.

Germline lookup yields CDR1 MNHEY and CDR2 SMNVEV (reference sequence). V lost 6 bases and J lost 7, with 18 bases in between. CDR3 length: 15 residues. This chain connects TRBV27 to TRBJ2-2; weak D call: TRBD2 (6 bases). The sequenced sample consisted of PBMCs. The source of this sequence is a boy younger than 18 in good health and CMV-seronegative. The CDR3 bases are TGTGCCAGCAGACACCGCCGGGACTCCTACGGGGAGCTGTTTTTT. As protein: CASRHRRDSYGELFF.